Shown below are 8 T cell receptor beta chains from a single sample sequenced in a study of shared clonotypes between healthy human individuals. Assay used: immunoSEQ multiplex PCR; TCRdb lists only in-frame clones, some missing. The table includes approximately 2,200,000 clones, about 93% detected once. CD45RO-negative CD8 cells positively selected for CCR7 made up the naive population, which excluded terminally differentiated effector memory CD45RA+ cells. Input material: naive CD8+ T cells from PBMCs. The receptors originated from a man aged 18 to 29 in good health. Some clones in this sample may be carry-over from other donors' samples.

This clone came up once. This specimen includes other DNA sequences encoding the same CDR3. The rearrangement links TRBV6-5 to TRBJ1-2; 9 positions agree with TRBD1. The CDR3 is made up of 13 amino acids. Germline values: CDR1 MNHEY, CDR2 SVGAGI. Losses at the gene ends were 4 bases for V and 6 bases for J; bases not matched to a gene: 3. This CDR3 reads CASSSQGADGYTF. The CDR3 nucleotides are TGTGCCAGCAGTTCACAGGGGGCGGATGGCTACACCTTC.

CDR3 sequence reads: CSCRGRIPLNEQFF. CDR3 bases: TGCAGCTGCCGGGGTAGAATCCCTTTGAATGAGCAGTTCTTC. This sequence joins TRBV29-1 and TRBJ2-1, with D perhaps matching TRBD2 (5 bases). The CDR3 consists of 14 residues. V was shortened by 8 bases and J by 7 bases, with 21 bases between the two germline ends. CDR1 is SQVTM, CDR2 ANQGSEA, per germline.

This chain uses TRBV6-1 with TRBJ2-2; 8 bases are a match to TRBD1. V lost 7 bases and J lost 7; bases outside the gene matches: 2. CDR1 is MNHNS, CDR2 SASEGT, per germline. The CDR3 has 12 amino acids. The CDR3 DNA sequence: TGTGCCAGCATCAGGGGGCACGGGGAGCTGTTTTTT. Its protein product is CASIRGHGELFF.

To note about this clone: The sample has other DNA sequences that encode this CDR3 too. The DNA of the CDR3 is TGTGCCAGCAGCGCCCCTAGCGGGAGGGATTACAATGAGCAGTTCTTC. Residues: CASSAPSGRDYNEQFF. V usage is TRBV9 and J usage is TRBJ2-1, with 12 bases identical to TRBD2. Trimming cost V 3 bases and J 4 bases; bases outside gene matches: 5. This CDR3 is 16 amino acids long. Germline V gene data show CDR1 as SGDLS and CDR2 as YYNGEE.

This rearrangement joins TRBV4-2 to TRBJ2-1, with TRBD2 matching 13 bases. The ends lost 4 bases at V and 15 bases at J; junction bases unmatched: 9. The length of the CDR3 is 14 residues. Germline values: CDR1 LGHNA, CDR2 YNFKEQ. CDR3 nucleotides: TGTGCCAGCAGCCCTGGGACTAGCGGGGCCACGACGTTCTTC. Translated: CASSPGTSGATTFF.

The rearrangement uses TRBV4-3 and TRBJ2-1; 13 positions match TRBD2. J gave up 9 bases and V 4 bases, and 6 bases lay outside the gene matches. This CDR3 is built from 15 residues. CDR1 and CDR2 (germline): LGHNA, YSLEER. Here the CDR3 reads CASSLGLAGEAEQFF. The DNA for the CDR3 is TGCGCCAGCAGCCTTGGACTAGCGGGAGAAGCTGAGCAGTTCTTC.

This chain connects TRBV15 to TRBJ1-1; 8 bases map to TRBD1. Germline V gene sequence: CDR1 LNHNV, CDR2 YYDKDF (reference sequence). This CDR3 contains 13 residues. The trim removed 6 bases at V and 7 bases at J, leaving 7 bases unmatched. The CDR3 spells CATRETGDIEAFF. For the CDR3, the DNA is TGTGCCACCAGGGAGACAGGGGACATTGAAGCTTTCTTT. The variable domain in full, with the rest retrieved from reference TRBV15 and TRBJ1-1, is DAMVIQNPRYQVTQFGKPVTLSCSQTLNHNVMYWYQQKSSQAPKLLFHYYDKDFNNEADTPDNFQSRRPNTSFCFLDIRSPGLGDTAMYLCATRETGDIEAFFGQGTRLTVV.

To note about this clone: Other DNA sequences in the same sample also yield this CDR3. The chain employs TRBV28 and TRBJ2-7; possibly TRBD2 for D (5 bases). The CDR3 loop spans 13 amino acids. The V end was cut by 2 bases, the J end by 3 bases, with 8 bases between. Germline loops: CDR1 MDHEN, CDR2 SYDVKM. CDR3 sequence: CASSLTGIYEQYF. For the CDR3, the DNA is TGTGCCAGCAGTTTAACCGGGATCTACGAGCAGTACTTC. The full variable domain, rest sourced from reference TRBV28 and TRBJ2-7, is DVKVTQSSRYLVKRTGEKVFLECVQDMDHENMFWYRQDPGLGLRLIYFSYDVKMKEKGDIPEGYSVSREKKERFSLILESASTNQTSMYLCASSLTGIYEQYFGPGTRLTVT.